This TCR beta chain was documented in a study of blood T cell repertoires in COVID-19. About the study: Spain, Italy and the United States supplied samples that represented acute and convalescent COVID-19.

How the authors handled the data: Amplifying reference gene primers gave estimates of nucleated cell counts. The data were produced by immunoSEQ multiplex PCR, yet TCRdb's version contains in-frame clones alone and is incomplete. That table gives V, J and clone size, and the DNA gave D and trimming. Among hundreds of thousands of clones listed, 85% to 90% were seen once. The trim removed 4 bases at V and 11 bases at J, leaving 17 bases unmatched. CDR3 size: 16 residues. The germline V gene has CDR1 SGHRS and CDR2 YFSETQ. The TCR originated in a woman aged 50 to 60 with COVID-19, enrolled during active disease. Sequencing was done on a sample of peripheral blood. The chain combines TRBV5-1 with TRBJ2-1; 8 bases are a match to TRBD2. CDR3 sequence reads: CASSQEAGGRTLKQFF. Written as DNA, the CDR3 is TGCGCCAGCAGCCAGGAAGCGGGCGGGAGGACGCTGAAGCAGTTCTTC.